The clone carrying this T cell receptor (beta chain) occurred a few times. The antigen is not known. PCR involved 60 Vbeta and 13 Jbeta primers. The protocol was immunoSEQ multiplex PCR, while the TCRdb copy is restricted to in-frame clones and leaves out a portion. Of under 200,000 clones listed, less than 90% are singletons. This entry is derived from a study of cytomegalovirus exposure and HLA in healthy donors. V dropped 1 base and J dropped 8 bases, with 15 bases sitting between them. Germline V gives CDR1 LGHNA, CDR2 YSLEER. This CDR3 has 16 amino acids. Study findings and constraints: Differences between HLA loci emerged in a later analysis of TCR association rates, with DRB1 most and HLA-C fewest.

This receptor was obtained from a boy aged 5-17 years in good health and CMV-seronegative. The sample taken for sequencing was PBMCs. The gene calls are TRBV4-3 and TRBJ1-6, with D tentatively TRBD1 (5 bases). This chain's CDR3 is CASSQGSGHEYSPLHF. The CDR3 DNA follows: TGCGCCAGCAGCCAAGGTTCTGGACATGAGTATTCACCCCTCCACTTT.